The source of this TCR beta chain is a study of T cells in narcolepsy. Overall study results and limits: Autoreactive clone sequences were missing from some blood memory CD4+ repertoires.

TCRdb's copy holds only in-frame clones and misses some; the assay was immunoSEQ multiplex PCR. The data show 25,000 to 35,000 clones, roughly four fifths seen once. This clone showed up just once. Antigen unknown. V lost 3 bases to trimming and J lost 4 bases; unmatched junction nucleotides: 3. The CDR3 has 15 residues. From germline, CDR1 is SGHNT and CDR2 YYREEE (reference sequence). The chain couples TRBV5-4 to TRBJ1-6; 8 positions agree with TRBD1. Sequenced input: memory (CD45RA-) CD4+ T cells from blood. The receptor's source is a human donor in good health. CDR3 nucleotide sequence: TGTGCCAGCAGCTCAGGGGACAGGTATAATTCACCCCTCCACTTT. Translated, it gives CASSSGDRYNSPLHF.